This is a list of T cell receptor beta chains from one sample in a study of shared clonotypes between healthy human individuals. Clones were read by immunoSEQ multiplex PCR, and TCRdb kept only the in-frame ones, dropping some. The sample includes about 750,000 clones, 92% of them seen just once. Material for sequencing was naive CD8+ T cells sorted from blood. Receptors originate from a man aged 25 to 45 in good health. Each CDR3 is given with its conserved first and last residue. A D gene is named only where the DNA matches it firmly. Clone size is not always given. Where it is, it says once, few, many or a class for expanded clones.

d_gene | j_gene | v_gene | abundance | CDR3aa | CDR3nt
TRBD2 | TRBJ2-7 | TRBV4-3 | . | CASSQDRLAASYEQYF | TGCGCCAGCAGCCAAGATCGGCTAGCGGCCTCCTACGAGCAGTACTTC
. | TRBJ1-5 | TRBV9 | . | CASSVEGDSNQPQHF | TGTGCCAGCAGCGTAGAGGGGGATAGCAATCAGCCCCAGCATTTT
. | TRBJ2-7 | TRBV6-1 | . | CASSEVLGVPYEQYF | TGTGCCAGCAGTGAAGTGCTAGGGGTCCCCTACGAGCAGTACTTC
. | TRBJ2-1 | TRBV7-9 | many | CASSLDGRINEQFF | TGTGCCAGCAGCCTCGACGGACGGATCAATGAGCAGTTCTTC
. | TRBJ2-1 | TRBV7-9 | . | CASSLGNEQFF | TGTGCCAGCAGCTTAGGTAATGAGCAGTTCTTC
. | TRBJ2-1 | TRBV7-6 | . | CASSSLSGESYNEQFF | TGTGCCAGCAGCTCACTTAGTGGGGAGTCCTACAATGAGCAGTTCTTC
. | TRBJ2-7 | TRBV27 | . | CASSLGYEQYF | TGTGCCAGCAGTTTAGGGTACGAGCAGTACTTC
TRBD1 | TRBJ2-2 | TRBV27 | . | CASSLSRDRANTGELFF | TGTGCCAGCAGTCTGTCCCGGGACAGAGCTAACACCGGGGAGCTGTTTTTT
TRBD1 | TRBJ2-1 | TRBV9 | . | CASSVGGTGGDEQFF | TGTGCCAGCAGCGTAGGTGGGACAGGGGGCGACGAGCAGTTCTTC
. | TRBJ1-5 | TRBV18 | . | CASSPIAGAYQPQHF | TGTGCCAGCTCACCAATAGCTGGTGCATATCAGCCCCAGCATTTT
TRBD1 | TRBJ1-4 | TRBV7-9 | . | CASSLPPGQGVNEKLFF | TGTGCCAGCAGCTTGCCTCCGGGACAGGGGGTCAATGAAAAACTGTTTTTT
. | TRBJ1-1 | TRBV9 | . | CASGPGLNTEAFF | TGTGCCAGCGGTCCGGGGCTTAACACTGAAGCTTTCTTT
. | TRBJ2-7 | TRBV28 | . | CASSPVPENYEQYF | TGTGCCAGCAGCCCAGTACCCGAAAACTACGAGCAGTACTTC
TRBD1 | TRBJ2-3 | TRBV27 | . | CASSLVEGARVQYF | TGTGCCAGCAGTTTAGTTGAGGGGGCCAGGGTGCAGTATTTT
. | TRBJ1-4 | TRBV23-1 | . | CASSQTRTNEKLFF | TGCGCCAGCAGTCAAACACGAACGAATGAAAAACTGTTTTTT
. | TRBJ2-5 | TRBV7-9 | . | CASSLVGQAQETQYF | TGTGCCAGCAGCTTGGTAGGGCAGGCACAAGAGACCCAGTACTTC
. | TRBJ1-1 | TRBV11-2 | . | CASSLYSTEAFF | TGTGCCAGCAGCTTATATAGCACTGAAGCTTTCTTT
. | TRBJ1-5 | TRBV6-1 | . | CASSEELAGSQPQHF | TGTGCCAGCAGTGAAGAACTGGCAGGGTCTCAGCCCCAGCATTTT
TRBD2 | TRBJ2-7 | TRBV9 | . | CASSVGSGSGYEQYF | TGTGCCAGCAGCGTAGGAAGCGGGAGCGGATACGAGCAGTACTTC
TRBD2 | TRBJ2-3 | TRBV28 | . | CASSLIGRGDTQYF | TGTGCCAGCAGTTTGATCGGGAGGGGAGATACGCAGTATTTT
TRBD1 | TRBJ2-7 | TRBV27 | . | CASRSHPRTGSVEQYF | TGTGCCAGCCGATCCCATCCAAGGACAGGCAGCGTCGAGCAGTACTTC
TRBD2 | TRBJ2-1 | TRBV10-1 | . | CASSEWLLTSGSRTYNEQFF | TGCGCCAGCAGTGAGTGGCTATTGACTAGCGGGAGTAGGACCTACAATGAGCAGTTCTTC
TRBD2 | TRBJ2-7 | TRBV5-5 | . | CASFRREGEQYF | TGTGCCAGTTTCCGGCGGGAGGGGGAGCAGTACTTC
TRBD2 | TRBJ2-7 | TRBV6-5 | once | CVSGSGGYEQYF | TGTGTCAGCGGGTCGGGGGGATACGAGCAGTACTTC
TRBD2 | TRBJ2-2 | TRBV6-5 | . | CASSSFREGPGELFF | TGTGCCAGCAGTTCCTTCCGGGAGGGCCCTGGGGAGCTGTTTTTT
TRBD1 | TRBJ1-2 | TRBV9 | . | CASSAPGDREPFNGYTF | TGTGCCAGCAGCGCACCCGGAGACAGGGAGCCATTTAACGGCTACACCTTC
TRBD2 | TRBJ2-1 | TRBV27 | . | CASSPIWAGGYNEQFF | TGTGCCAGCAGCCCGATATGGGCGGGAGGGTACAATGAGCAGTTCTTC
. | TRBJ2-2 | TRBV13 | . | CASSLAVNTGELFF | TGTGCCAGCAGCTTAGCGGTGAACACCGGGGAGCTGTTTTTT
TRBD2 | TRBJ2-7 | TRBV5-5 | . | CASSLRLAGDYEQYF | TGTGCCAGCAGCCTGAGACTAGCGGGGGACTACGAGCAGTACTTC
TRBD1 | TRBJ2-1 | TRBV7-9 | . | CASSLAYGQGYNEQFF | TGTGCCAGCAGCTTAGCATATGGACAGGGCTACAATGAGCAGTTCTTC
TRBD2 | TRBJ2-7 | TRBV4-1 | . | CASSQDTGLAYEQYF | TGCGCCAGCAGCCAAGATACGGGACTAGCCTACGAGCAGTACTTC
. | TRBJ2-7 | TRBV20-1 | once | CSAPRLGEQYF | TGCAGTGCCCCCCGACTCGGCGAGCAGTACTTC
. | TRBJ2-2 | TRBV21-1 | . | CASYQQAGVTGELFF | TGTGCCAGCTACCAGCAAGCCGGGGTCACCGGGGAGCTGTTTTTT